This entry concerns a single T cell receptor beta chain. Its antigen is unknown. This record comes from a study of shared clonotypes between healthy human individuals. Naive CD45RA+ and memory CD45RA-negative subsets were split from CD4+ cells. Overall study results and limits: Generally, estimated richness proved larger in naive subsets than it did in memory subsets.

Clones were sequenced by immunoSEQ multiplex PCR, and TCRdb holds only the in-frame ones, with some missing. The sample includes around 240,000 clones, over 50% of them seen just once. Material: memory CD4+ T cells sorted from blood. Subset noted: CD45RA-negative fraction. The source is a man in his thirties or forties in good health.

As DNA, the CDR3 is TGTGCCAGCAGCCCCCCTAGCGGGATTAGAAATGAGCAGTTCTTC. Amino acids: CASSPPSGIRNEQFF. This sequence joins TRBV5-4 and TRBJ2-1; 9 bases agree with TRBD2. Germline V gene lookup returns CDR1 SGHNT and CDR2 YYREEE (reference sequence). This CDR3 has 15 residues. V gave up 4 bases and J gave up 7 bases; unmatched junction bases: 9.